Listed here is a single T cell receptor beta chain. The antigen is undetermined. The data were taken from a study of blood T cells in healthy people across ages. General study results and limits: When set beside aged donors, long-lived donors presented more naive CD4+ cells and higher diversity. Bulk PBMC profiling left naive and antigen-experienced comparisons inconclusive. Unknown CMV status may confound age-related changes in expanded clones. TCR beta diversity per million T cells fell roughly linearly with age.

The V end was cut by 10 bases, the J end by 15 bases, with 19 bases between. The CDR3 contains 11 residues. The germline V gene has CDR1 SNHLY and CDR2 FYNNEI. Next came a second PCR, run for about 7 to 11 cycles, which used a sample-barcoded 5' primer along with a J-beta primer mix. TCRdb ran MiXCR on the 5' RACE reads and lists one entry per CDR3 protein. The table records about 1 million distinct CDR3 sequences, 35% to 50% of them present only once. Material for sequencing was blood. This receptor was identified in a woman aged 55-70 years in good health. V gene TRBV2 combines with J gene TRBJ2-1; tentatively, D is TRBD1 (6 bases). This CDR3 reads CATGVRGKSFF. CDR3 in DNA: TGTGCCACCGGAGTAAGGGGGAAGTCGTTCTTC.